This T cell receptor (beta chain) was obtained from a study of blood T cell repertoires in COVID-19 (TCRdb year 2020). As for the study more broadly: The collaborator samples originated in the United States, Italy and Spain and spanned the acute and convalescent phases of COVID-19. The prospective study material was composed of cDNA or gDNA derived from T cells, B-cell-depleted T cells, or PBMCs. Subjects who had been exposed to COVID-19, were actively infected with it, or had recovered from it provided the deeply sampled blood TCRbeta repertoires that made up the dataset. The repertoires were released in a freely available public database meant as a resource for research on the immune response to SARS-CoV-2. Samples were obtained from the ongoing ImmuneRACE study (first 160 participants) and from some 1,200 subjects provided by 6 global collaborators. The sample metadata nearly always contained a de-identified subject ID, COVID-19 status, age in years and sex. Where available, HLA class I and class II types were obtained from metadata supplied by the sample provider rather than from assay-based typing.

At one collaborating source in Seattle, patients were enrolled during active infection and were followed longitudinally through the course of disease. The collaborating institutions used their own protocols to collect whole blood in K2EDTA tubes. For TCRbeta analysis, collaborators shipped samples as frozen whole blood, isolated PBMCs, or DNA extracted from either of those sample types. Concerning this clone itself: Its antigen is unknown. Per-base quality was not reported, and no clone a single base away is much larger than it.

Overall study results and their limits: The quantity of clinical and demographic metadata differed by source and by participant and was supplied without curation.

TCRbeta CDR3 regions were amplified from genomic DNA using the immunoSEQ Assay, a bias-controlled multiplex PCR. The paper's data handling went like this. Nucleated cell counts per sample were estimated from amplification of reference gene primers within the assay. To quantify the absolute abundance of each unique TCRbeta CDR3 rearrangement, sequence reads were collapsed and filtered. For each sample, productive Simpson clonality was calculated by taking the square root of Simpson's diversity index across productive rearrangements. The immuneACCESS repertoire file appears here via TCRdb, limited to in-frame rearrangements. These files lack a portion of the clones; in checked studies, under half of the deficit traces to unresolved V genes, and the cause of the others is not known. V and J calls and clone size are those listed in that table; D and trimming were worked out from the DNA. The sample profile shows approximately 110,000 clones; about 93% of them were found once. Jointly, the top ten make up about 1.9% of the sample.

The CDR3 sequence holds 13 residues, the cysteine and phenylalanine included. Only the CDR3 part of the read is kept: 39 bases, read in frame from the first base. V and J lose 1 base and 12 bases, and a span of 13 bases separates them. The germline V gene encodes CDR1 SEHNR and CDR2 FQNEAQ (reference sequence). The source of this sequence is a man in his forties or fifties with COVID-19, enrolled during active disease. The sequencing input was peripheral blood. The rearranged segments are TRBV7-9 and TRBJ2-1, with the identity of the D gene unclear. The bases read TGTGCCAGCAGCTTAGAGTCGTTCATCGGGCAGTTCTTC. Translation gives CASSLESFIGQFF.